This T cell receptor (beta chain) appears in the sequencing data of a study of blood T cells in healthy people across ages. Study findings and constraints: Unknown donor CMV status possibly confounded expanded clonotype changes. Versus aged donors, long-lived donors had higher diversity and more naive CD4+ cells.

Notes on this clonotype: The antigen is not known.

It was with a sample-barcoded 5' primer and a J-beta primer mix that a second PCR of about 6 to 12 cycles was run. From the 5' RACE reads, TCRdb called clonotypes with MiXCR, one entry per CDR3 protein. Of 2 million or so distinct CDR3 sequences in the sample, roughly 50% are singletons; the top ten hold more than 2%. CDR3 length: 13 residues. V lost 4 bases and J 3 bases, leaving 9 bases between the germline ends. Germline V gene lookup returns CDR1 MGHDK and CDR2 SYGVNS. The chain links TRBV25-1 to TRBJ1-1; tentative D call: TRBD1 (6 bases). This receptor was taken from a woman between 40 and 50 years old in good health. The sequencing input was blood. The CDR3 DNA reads TGTGCCAGCAGTGGACAGGTGGACACTGAAGCTTTCTTT. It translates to CASSGQVDTEAFF.